This T cell receptor beta chain came from a study of sequential checkpoint blockade in melanoma. Background on the study: Patients were randomized 1:1 to nivolumab-then-ipilimumab or ipilimumab-then-nivolumab first-line.

Assay: immunoSEQ multiplex PCR; the TCRdb copy retains only in-frame clones and omits some. The sample yields about 10,000 clones, roughly 74% seen once. Treatment given: randomized to nivolumab then ipilimumab (arm A) or the reverse (arm B). Germline CDR1 reads SEHNR; CDR2 reads FQNEAQ (reference sequence). The V gene lost 6 bases and the J gene lost 4 bases, with 12 bases spanning the gap. The CDR3 extends over 13 amino acids. Sequenced material: CD8+ T cells sorted from blood (inferred from file names), taken from a patient given nivolumab and ipilimumab in sequence. The TCR comes from a human donor with melanoma. This chain uses TRBV7-9 with TRBJ2-5; maybe TRBD2 (5 bases). The CDR3 spells CASRLEGGETQYF. The CDR3 DNA is TGTGCCAGCAGACTAGAGGGCGGAGAGACCCAGTACTTC.